This is a list of T cell receptor beta chains from one sample in a study of T cell responses to AZD1222 COVID-19 vaccine. Data came from immunoSEQ multiplex PCR; TCRdb stores just in-frame clones and leaves some out. The sample has roughly 97,000 clones, around 91% seen once. Material: peripheral blood, obtained on day 0 of AZD1222 vaccination. The receptors here all came from an adult in good health. CDR3s include the opening cysteine and the closing phenylalanine or tryptophan. D genes are given only for firm matches. For some rows the clone size is stated as once, few or many, or as a class when expanded; others skip it.

>once|.|TRBV7-3|TRBJ2-1
CASSLRLGGYYNEQFF
TGTGCCAGCAGCTTAAGACTCGGCGGATACTACAATGAGCAGTTCTTC
>.|.|TRBV27|TRBJ1-5
CASSLSPGRPQHF
TGTGCCAGCAGTTTATCACCAGGGAGGCCCCAGCATTTT
>.|TRBD1|TRBV27|TRBJ1-5
CASRQGHLQPQHF
TGTGCCAGCCGACAGGGGCATCTTCAGCCCCAGCATTTT
>.|TRBD1|TRBV19|TRBJ1-5
CASSIGTGGNQPQHF
TGTGCCAGTAGTATAGGTACAGGGGGCAATCAGCCCCAGCATTTT
>once|.|TRBV6-5|TRBJ2-5
CASSPGTSWETQYF
TGTGCCAGCAGTCCCGGGACAAGTTGGGAGACCCAGTACTTC
>.|TRBD2|TRBV27|TRBJ2-1
CASSGLGGTTWQFF
TGTGCCAGCAGTGGCCTGGGGGGGACGACCTGGCAGTTCTTC
>.|.|TRBV2|TRBJ2-2
CASSGGRLTGELFF
TGTGCCAGCAGTGGGGGGCGCCTCACCGGGGAGCTGTTTTTT
>.|TRBD1|TRBV13|TRBJ2-7
CASSIWTGAQGEQYF
TGTGCCAGCAGCATATGGACAGGGGCCCAGGGCGAGCAGTACTTC
>.|.|TRBV18|TRBJ1-2
CASSQDGNYGYTF
TGTGCCAGCTCACAGGACGGTAACTATGGCTACACCTTC
>.|.|TRBV7-6|TRBJ2-7
CASSQRGSSYEQYF
TGTGCCAGCAGCCAAAGGGGGAGCTCCTACGAGCAGTACTTC
>.|TRBD1|TRBV28|TRBJ2-7
CASTPGQGKAYEQYF
TGTGCCAGCACCCCGGGACAGGGGAAGGCCTACGAGCAGTACTTC
>.|.|TRBV7-2|TRBJ2-2
CASSPQVGAHTGELFF
TGTGCCAGCAGCCCACAAGTGGGGGCCCACACCGGGGAGCTGTTTTTT
>few|.|TRBV3-1/TRBV3-2|TRBJ2-7
CASSQVFSSYEQYF
TGTGCCAGCAGCCAAGTCTTCAGCTCCTACGAGCAGTACTTC
>.|.|TRBV5-1|TRBJ2-3
CASSPEWAPTDTQYF
TGCGCCAGCAGCCCAGAGTGGGCTCCCACAGATACGCAGTATTTT
>.|TRBD1|TRBV27|TRBJ1-1
CASSPGTGATEAFF
TGTGCCAGCAGCCCCGGGACAGGGGCCACTGAAGCTTTCTTT
>once|TRBD1|TRBV7-8|TRBJ2-7
CASSWVRDSHEQYF
TGTGCCAGCAGCTGGGTACGGGACAGCCACGAGCAGTACTTC
>once|.|TRBV7-9|TRBJ1-2
CASSLTAGRAYYGYTF
TGTGCCAGCAGCTTAACGGCCGGGCGGGCTTACTATGGCTACACCTTC
>once|.|TRBV5-1|TRBJ2-7
CASSWTERNYEQYF
TGCGCCAGCAGCTGGACGGAGAGGAACTACGAGCAGTACTTC
>once|.|TRBV5-8|TRBJ1-1
CASRGSGTATEAFF
TGTGCCAGCAGGGGGTCAGGGACGGCCACTGAAGCTTTCTTT
>.|.|TRBV5-1|TRBJ1-2
CASTGGEGVNYGYTF
TGCGCCAGCACCGGGGGCGAGGGCGTTAACTATGGCTACACCTTC
>once|.|TRBV5-1|TRBJ1-1
CASSSFLGNVNTEAFF
TGCGCCAGCAGCTCCTTCCTCGGGAACGTTAACACTGAAGCTTTCTTT
>once|.|TRBV6-5|TRBJ2-1
CASRRVSGGQFF
TGTGCCAGCAGGAGGGTGAGTGGTGGGCAGTTCTTC
>.|.|TRBV9|TRBJ1-2
CASSDGQGSPSGGYTF
TGTGCCAGCAGCGACGGACAAGGATCCCCATCAGGGGGCTACACCTTC
>few|TRBD1|TRBV7-9|TRBJ2-2
CASSPAGTGNTGELFF
TGTGCCAGCAGTCCAGCCGGGACAGGGAACACCGGGGAGCTGTTTTTT
>.|TRBD1|TRBV30|TRBJ2-2
CAWGDRGRSGELFF
TGTGCCTGGGGGGACAGGGGAAGGTCCGGGGAGCTGTTTTTT
>few|TRBD1|TRBV19|TRBJ1-2
CASSVTGTGLFYGYTF
TGTGCCAGTAGTGTCACCGGGACAGGGTTGTTTTATGGCTACACCTTC
>.|.|TRBV2|TRBJ1-5
CASSEKTGAGNQPQHF
TGTGCCAGCAGTGAAAAAACGGGGGCCGGCAATCAGCCCCAGCATTTT
>.|TRBD1|TRBV6-1|TRBJ2-2
CATLGQVNTGELFF
TGTGCCACCCTGGGACAGGTTAACACCGGGGAGCTGTTTTTT
>.|.|TRBV5-4|TRBJ1-2
CASSLEIGAEPGYTF
TGTGCCAGCAGCTTGGAGATCGGGGCGGAGCCTGGCTACACCTTC
>.|.|TRBV30|TRBJ1-4
CAWSLGQGAFYEKLFF
TGTGCCTGGAGTCTCGGGCAGGGTGCGTTTTATGAAAAACTGTTTTTT
>.|.|TRBV7-9|TRBJ2-7
CASSLGGAERPYEQYF
TGTGCCAGCAGCTTAGGAGGGGCCGAAAGACCCTACGAGCAGTACTTC
>.|.|TRBV29-1|TRBJ2-5
CTVLHGETQYF
TGCACCGTACTACATGGCGAGACCCAGTACTTC
>once|.|TRBV10-3|TRBJ2-2
CASPNGELFF
TGTGCCTCCCCTAACGGGGAGCTGTTTTTT
>.|.|TRBV14|TRBJ1-1
CASSQLISSSTEAFF
TGTGCCAGCAGCCAGCTAATATCTAGTAGCACTGAAGCTTTCTTT
>once|TRBD1|TRBV4-1|TRBJ1-5
CASSQVTGSYQPQHF
TGCGCCAGCAGCCAAGTGACAGGGAGTTATCAGCCCCAGCATTTT
>.|TRBD1|TRBV7-7|TRBJ2-5
CASSLGPGQGQEAQYF
TGTGCCAGCAGCTTAGGCCCGGGACAGGGACAAGAGGCCCAGTACTTC
>.|TRBD2|TRBV5-6|TRBJ2-3
CASSLGRGLGDTQYF
TGTGCCAGCAGCTTGGGGAGGGGACTAGGGGATACGCAGTATTTT
>once|TRBD1|TRBV19|TRBJ2-7
CASSPRTGRGYEQYF
TGTGCCAGTAGTCCACGGACAGGTCGGGGCTACGAGCAGTACTTC
>few|TRBD1|TRBV11-2|TRBJ1-1
CASSPWGQEFEAFF
TGTGCCAGCAGCCCATGGGGACAGGAGTTTGAAGCTTTCTTT
>.|TRBD2|TRBV5-1|TRBJ2-1
CASSAGTSVSSEQFF
TGCGCCAGCAGCGCCGGGACTAGTGTCTCCTCTGAGCAGTTCTTC
>.|TRBD1|TRBV5-1|TRBJ2-7
CASILSPGQGSYEQYF
TGCGCCAGCATTTTATCTCCGGGACAGGGTTCCTACGAGCAGTACTTC
>.|.|TRBV6-5|TRBJ2-3
CASSPRGATDTQYF
TGTGCCAGCAGCCCCAGGGGGGCCACAGATACGCAGTATTTT
>.|TRBD1|TRBV19|TRBJ1-4
CASSIGQVNEKLFF
TGTGCCAGTAGTATTGGACAGGTTAATGAAAAACTGTTTTTT
>once|.|TRBV5-1|TRBJ2-7
CASSAGSYEQYF
TGCGCCAGCAGCGCCGGGAGCTACGAGCAGTACTTC
>.|.|TRBV19|TRBJ2-5
CASSNAGSQETQYF
TGTGCCAGTAGTAATGCCGGGAGTCAAGAGACCCAGTACTTC
>.|.|TRBV4-1|TRBJ2-7
CASSLLGGGYEQYF
TGCGCCAGCAGCCTCTTGGGGGGCGGCTACGAGCAGTACTTC
>few|.|TRBV6-6|TRBJ1-6
CASSYGIPGPNSPLHF
TGTGCCAGCAGTTATGGAATTCCCGGTCCGAATTCACCCCTCCACTTT
>.|.|TRBV7-9|TRBJ1-1
CASSLTGGEYSEAFF
TGTGCCAGCAGCTTAACTGGGGGGGAGTACTCTGAAGCTTTCTTT
>few|TRBD1|TRBV11-3|TRBJ2-1
CASSLVLGTGDTYNEQFF
TGTGCCAGCAGCTTAGTTCTTGGGACAGGGGACACTTACAATGAGCAGTTCTTC
>.|TRBD2|TRBV5-6|TRBJ2-1
CASSPGLAGRLGQFF
TGTGCCAGCAGCCCGGGACTAGCGGGGAGGCTAGGGCAGTTCTTC
>.|.|TRBV3-1/TRBV3-2|TRBJ2-2
CASSQQVGRGGTGELFF
TGTGCCAGCAGCCAACAAGTAGGCCGAGGGGGGACCGGGGAGCTGTTTTTT
>.|.|TRBV2|TRBJ1-5
CASSEDRGNQPQHF
TGTGCCAGCAGTGAAGACAGGGGCAATCAGCCCCAGCATTTT